One sample yielded the 30 T cell receptor beta chains listed below, sequenced in a study of T cells in Graves' hyperthyroidism and ophthalmopathy. The TCR beta CDR3 regions underwent amplification using RNA transcripts as the source. HTBI primers were the set used in a first-round RT-PCR of the TCR CDR3. Each CDR3 protein gets one entry after TCRdb re-called the multiplex PCR reads with MiXCR. The table has about 130,000 distinct CDR3 sequences, less than 25% seen once; the top ten hold more than 65%. What was sequenced was blood. The receptor source for this set is a woman aged 45 to 65 with Graves' hyperthyroidism that later progressed to Graves' ophthalmopathy.

This clonotype was picked up many times. This rearrangement joins TRBV6-6 to TRBJ2-7; D is possibly TRBD1 (6 bases). The CDR3 runs to 14 residues. V shed 0 bases and J shed 1 base, with 7 bases lying between them. CDR1 MNHNY and CDR2 SVGAGI come from the germline V gene (reference sequence). CDR3 nucleotides: TGTGCCAGCAGTTACTCCGGACAGTCCTACGAGCAGTACTTC. Amino acids: CASSYSGQSYEQYF.

In this sample, this clonotype turned up many times. The chain couples TRBV5-1 to TRBJ2-7; the D gene is possibly TRBD2 (6 bases). Germline V gene lookup returns CDR1 SGHRS and CDR2 YFSETQ. The V end lost 4 bases, the J end lost 3 bases, and 29 bases lay between the germline ends. This CDR3 comprises 19 residues. CDR3 sequence: CASSLGSWLAFPTDYEQYF. For the CDR3, the DNA is TGCGCCAGCAGCCTCGGGAGTTGGCTAGCGTTCCCCACGGACTACGAGCAGTACTTC.

V usage is TRBV13 and J usage is TRBJ1-4; D is unclear. The V gene lost 2 bases and the J gene lost 7 bases, with 11 bases spanning the gap. Germline lookup yields CDR1 PRHDT and CDR2 FYEKMQ (reference sequence). CDR3 length: 14 residues. The CDR3 DNA reads as TGTGCCAGCAGCTTACTGGGGATAAGTGAAAAACTGTTTTTT. Residues: CASSLLGISEKLFF.

In its sample, this clonotype was seen many times. The chain is built from TRBV7-9 and TRBJ1-1; TRBD1 matches 11 bases. The CDR3 length is 14 residues. CDR1 and CDR2 (germline): SEHNR, FQNEAQ (reference sequence). V lost 5 bases and J lost 4; bases outside the gene matches: 3. The CDR3 region has the DNA TGTGCCAGCAGCCGGGACAGGGGGTTCACTGAAGCTTTCTTT. Protein sequence: CASSRDRGFTEAFF.

The chain employs TRBV2 and TRBJ2-2; D not certain. Germline V lookup: CDR1 SNHLY, CDR2 FYNNEI. CDR3 length equals 14 residues. V was shortened by 4 bases and J by 0 bases, with 6 bases between the two germline ends. In nucleotides, the CDR3 is TGTGCCAGCAGTGTGGCCTCGAACACCGGGGAGCTGTTTTTT. It yields the protein CASSVASNTGELFF.

The J gene is TRBJ2-2, the V gene TRBV6-5; D might be TRBD2 (5 bases). Germline CDR1 is MNHEY and CDR2 is SVGAGI. V shed 0 bases and J shed 4 bases, with 9 bases lying between them. This CDR3 contains 15 residues. CDR3 sequence reads: CASSYSGDGTGELFF. In DNA form, the CDR3 reads TGTGCCAGCAGTTACTCCGGGGATGGCACCGGGGAGCTGTTTTTT.

This clonotype was seen only a few times. The chain uses TRBV29-1 and TRBJ1-2, with 7 bases fitting TRBD1. From germline, CDR1 is SQVTM and CDR2 ANQGSEA. The CDR3 length is 14 residues. Germline trimming cut 3 bases from V and 2 bases from J; bases unmatched to any gene: 6. In DNA, the CDR3 is TGCAGCGTTGATTTGGGACAGCTAAACTATGGCTACACCTTC. It encodes CSVDLGQLNYGYTF.

The V gene is TRBV27, the J gene TRBJ1-3; D unresolved. The CDR3 has 14 residues. Trimming pared 2 bases from V and 2 bases from J, leaving 7 bases between. Per germline, CDR1 MNHEY and CDR2 SMNVEV (reference sequence). The DNA of the CDR3 is TGTGCCAGCAGTTTACGCGGTCCTGGAAACACCATATATTTT. As protein: CASSLRGPGNTIYF.

This clonotype was counted many times. The V and J genes are TRBV5-1 and TRBJ1-1; D ambiguous. V was shortened by 4 bases and J by 2 bases, with 15 bases between the two germline ends. The germline CDR1 and CDR2 sequences are SGHRS and YFSETQ. The CDR3 extends over 15 amino acids. The CDR3 region is CASSLLGSKNTEAFF. CDR3 DNA: TGCGCCAGCAGCCTCCTGGGCAGTAAAAACACTGAAGCTTTCTTT.

This rearrangement joins TRBV12-3 or TRBV12-4 to TRBJ2-1, with TRBD1 matching over 8 bases. The CDR3 loop spans 15 amino acids. V gave up 4 bases and J gave up 9 bases; unmatched junction bases: 11. This CDR3 is CASSSDRAGNGEQFF. The CDR3 region has the DNA TGTGCCAGCAGTTCGGACAGGGCGGGGAATGGTGAGCAGTTCTTC.

This clonotype has at least ten counts. V usage is TRBV30 and J usage is TRBJ1-1; no clear D gene. V was cut by 7 bases and J by 1 base, with 7 bases left in between. Germline V gives CDR1 GTSNPN, CDR2 SVGIG (reference sequence). The CDR3 has 11 amino acids. CDR3 nucleotides: TGTGCCTTCGACGAGAACACTGAAGCTTTCTTT. Translating gives CAFDENTEAFF.

J is TRBJ2-4 and V is TRBV19; a possible D gene is TRBD2 (5 bases). V lost 5 bases and J lost 3, with 11 bases in between. The CDR3 has 14 amino acids. CDR1 and CDR2 from the germline V gene are LNHDA and SQIVND (reference sequence). CDR3 in DNA: TGTGCCAGTAGTCCCACGGGGTACAAAAACATTCAGTACTTC. Translation gives CASSPTGYKNIQYF.

The rearrangement links TRBV4-1 to TRBJ2-2; D remains unclear. The germline V gene encodes CDR1 MGHRA and CDR2 YSYEKL. Trimming removed 5 bases at V and 0 bases at J, with 13 bases between. The CDR3 has 16 amino acids. The DNA of the CDR3 is TGCGCCAGCAGCGATGGGCGTAGAGCGAACACCGGGGAGCTGTTTTTT. It is translated as CASSDGRRANTGELFF.

This clonotype showed up just a few times. V gene TRBV6-1 combines with J gene TRBJ2-5; 7 nucleotides line up with TRBD2. Germline-derived CDR1 and CDR2 are MNHNS and SASEGT. The CDR3 contains 14 residues. V was clipped by 6 bases and J by 4 bases; unmatched bases: 8. CDR3 in DNA: TGTGCCAGCAGCGGGAGGAGGGGACCAGAGACCCAGTACTTC. This translates into CASSGRRGPETQYF.

This clonotype was detected once. This chain links TRBV28 with TRBJ2-1; D is perhaps TRBD1 or TRBD2 (5 bases each). Germline V lookup: CDR1 MDHEN, CDR2 SYDVKM. V was trimmed by 5 bases and J by 4 bases, leaving 15 bases between them. The CDR3 is 15 residues long. CDR3 bases: TGTGCCAGCAGTCCCTGGGACGCCCGGTACAATGAGCAGTTCTTC. Amino acid sequence: CASSPWDARYNEQFF. Drawing the rest from reference TRBV28 and TRBJ2-1, the complete variable domain is DVKVTQSSRYLVKRTGEKVFLECVQDMDHENMFWYRQDPGLGLRLIYFSYDVKMKEKGDIPEGYSVSREKKERFSLILESASTNQTSMYLCASSPWDARYNEQFFGPGTRLTVL.

This clonotype was picked up a small number of times. The V call is TRBV14, the J call TRBJ2-7; TRBD1 matches at 9 bases. The trim removed 2 bases at V and 7 bases at J, leaving 6 bases unmatched. This CDR3 has 14 residues. Germline assignment: CDR1 SGHDN and CDR2 FVKESK. CDR3 amino acids: CASSQRTGAREQYF. The CDR3 nucleotides read TGTGCCAGCAGCCAAAGGACAGGGGCGAGGGAGCAGTACTTC.

This clonotype was seen a handful of times. CDR3 sequence: CASTSRASGTLSYNEQFF. For the CDR3, the DNA is TGCGCCAGCACCTCCCGGGCTAGCGGGACCCTCTCCTACAATGAGCAGTTCTTC. The genes are TRBV5-1 and TRBJ2-1; 9 bases agree with TRBD2. The CDR3 is 18 amino acids. From germline, CDR1 is SGHRS and CDR2 YFSETQ. The V gene end was trimmed by 6 bases and the J gene end by 0 bases; junction bases not matched to a gene: 13.

Comments on this clonotype: A read error may produce the germline difference seen at one junction end. The gene calls are TRBV5-1 and TRBJ2-5; 7 nucleotides line up with TRBD2. The CDR3 covers 15 residues. Per germline, CDR1 SGHRS and CDR2 YFSETQ. DNA for the CDR3: TGCGCCAGCAGCTTGGGGCTAGCGGACCAAGAGACCCTGTACTTC. It encodes CASSLGLADQETLYF.

The chain joins TRBV3-1 to TRBJ1-6; maybe TRBD1 (6 bases). Germline values: CDR1 LGHDT, CDR2 YNNKEL (reference sequence). The CDR3 is made up of 14 amino acids. The V gene lost 6 bases and the J gene lost 9 bases, with 15 bases spanning the gap. CDR3 nucleotide sequence: TGTGCCAGCAGTAACCGGGGGGCCGGTTCACCCCTCCACTTT. Residues: CASSNRGAGSPLHF.

This clonotype was seen many times. This chain connects TRBV28 to TRBJ2-7; 12 nucleotides align to TRBD1. Looked up from germline, CDR1 is MDHEN and CDR2 is SYDVKM. The CDR3 covers 15 residues. Trimming cost V 10 bases and J 0 bases; bases outside gene matches: 7. DNA of the CDR3: TGTGCCACCATGGGACAGGGGGCAGGCTCCTACGAGCAGTACTTC. This encodes CATMGQGAGSYEQYF.

The rearrangement joins TRBV19 to TRBJ1-5, with TRBD1 identical over 7 bases. Germline V gene sequence: CDR1 LNHDA, CDR2 SQIVND (reference sequence). The CDR3 sequence is 21 residues long. After removal of 2 bases from V and 3 bases from J, the junction contained 22 bases not matched to a gene. CDR3 protein: CASSIKPPGSTGKPSNQPQHF. For the CDR3, the DNA is TGTGCCAGTAGTATAAAACCCCCTGGGTCGACAGGGAAGCCTTCCAATCAGCCCCAGCATTTT. Combining the CDR3 with reference TRBV19 and TRBJ1-5 gives the whole variable domain DGGITQSPKYLFRKEGQNVTLSCEQNLNHDAMYWYRQDPGQGLRLIYYSQIVNDFQKGDIAEGYSVSREKKESFPLTVTSAQKNPTAFYLCASSIKPPGSTGKPSNQPQHFGDGTRLSIL.

The gene calls are TRBV7-9 and TRBJ1-2; 9 nucleotides match TRBD1. The CDR3 covers 15 residues. After removal of 1 base from V and 3 bases from J, the junction contained 3 bases not matched to a gene. Germline CDR1 and CDR2: SEHNR and FQNEAQ (reference sequence). The CDR3 nucleotides read TGTGCCAGCAGCTTAGGAGGACAGGGGCACTATGGCTACACCTTC. Its translation: CASSLGGQGHYGYTF.

This clonotype was seen only a few times. The junction differs from germline at one of its ends, possibly a read error. The V and J genes are TRBV18 and TRBJ1-5; 7 positions agree with TRBD1. The CDR3 runs to 15 residues. Germline assignment: CDR1 KGHSH and CDR2 LQKENI. The CDR3 coding sequence is TGTACCAGCTCACGGGACAGAGGTCACAATCAGCCCCAGCATTTT. As protein: CTSSRDRGHNQPQHF.

This clonotype showed up just once. This chain uses TRBV2 with TRBJ1-1; a possible D gene is TRBD1 (6 bases). Looked up from germline, CDR1 is SNHLY and CDR2 is FYNNEI. V was clipped by 6 bases and J by 11 bases, with 16 bases between them. The length of the CDR3 is 12 residues. Written as DNA, the CDR3 is TGTGCCAGCAGGATTGGACAGACCCCCGCTTTCTTT. It translates to CASRIGQTPAFF.

The chain recombines TRBV30 with TRBJ2-7, with 8 bases fitting TRBD2. The CDR3 consists of 13 residues. The V segment lost 4 bases and the J segment 2 bases; nucleotides outside the gene matches: 4. CDR1 is GTSNPN and CDR2 is SVGIG in the germline V gene (reference sequence). CDR3 loop: CAWTGSGTYEQYF. The CDR3 DNA is TGTGCCTGGACTGGTAGCGGGACCTACGAGCAGTACTTC.

This clonotype was detected many times. The CDR3 region is CSARVSGQANQPQHF. The DNA for the CDR3 is TGCAGTGCTAGAGTTTCTGGACAGGCCAATCAGCCCCAGCATTTT. This chain joins TRBV20-1 and TRBJ1-5, with 7 bases fitting TRBD1. The CDR3 covers 15 residues. J lost 3 bases, V lost 1 base, and 6 bases had no gene match. Germline CDR1 reads DFQATT; CDR2 reads SNEGSKA (reference sequence).

This sequence joins TRBV5-6 and TRBJ1-3; the match to TRBD1 covers 7 bases. Germline values: CDR1 SGHDT, CDR2 YYEEEE. CDR3 size: 15 residues. V gave up 2 bases and J gave up 3 bases; unmatched junction bases: 5. CDR3 sequence: CASSFPRGIGNTIYF. DNA of the CDR3: TGTGCCAGCAGCTTTCCCAGGGGGATTGGAAACACCATATATTTT.

This clonotype was found many times. The chain joins TRBV20-1 to TRBJ2-5, with 13 bases lining up with TRBD2. Germline CDR1 and CDR2: DFQATT and SNEGSKA (reference sequence). V was clipped by 3 bases and J by 5 bases; unmatched bases: 9. This CDR3 region has 16 residues. The CDR3 sequence is CSASYGTSGRGETQYF. The DNA of the CDR3 is TGCAGTGCTAGTTATGGAACTAGCGGGAGGGGGGAGACCCAGTACTTC.

V is TRBV7-2 and J is TRBJ2-7; D ambiguous. V lost 3 bases, J lost 0 bases, and 9 bases lay in between. The CDR3 extends over 14 amino acids. In germline, CDR1 is SGHTA, CDR2 FQGNSA. CDR3 sequence reads: CASSFGPASYEQYF. The CDR3 DNA reads TGTGCCAGCAGCTTCGGACCTGCCTCCTACGAGCAGTACTTC.

A few counts support this clonotype. The gene calls are TRBV28 and TRBJ1-4, with D perhaps TRBD1 (5 bases). With 4 bases removed from V and 7 bases from J, the gap between germline ends came to 10 bases. CDR3 length: 13 residues. The germline CDR1 and CDR2 sequences are MDHEN and SYDVKM. DNA for the CDR3: TGTGCCAGCAGTTCCGGGACCCTTGAAAAACTGTTTTTT. It specifies CASSSGTLEKLFF. The variable domain in full, completed from reference TRBV28 and TRBJ1-4, reads DVKVTQSSRYLVKRTGEKVFLECVQDMDHENMFWYRQDPGLGLRLIYFSYDVKMKEKGDIPEGYSVSREKKERFSLILESASTNQTSMYLCASSSGTLEKLFFGSGTQLSVL.